The clone carrying this T cell receptor beta chain was observed at least ten times. Its antigen is unidentified. The sample originates from a study of CD8 T cells in ankylosing spondylitis. Germline-derived CDR1 and CDR2 are DFQATT and SNEGSKA (reference sequence). CDR3 length equals 14 residues. V gave up 3 bases and J gave up 4 bases; unmatched junction bases: 7. Broader study findings: Seemingly characteristic of ankylosing spondylitis blood was a TCR beta motif consisting of several highly homologous variants. Disease-linked clones were reportedly significantly enriched in matched ankylosing spondylitis synovial fluid. Earlier studies detected some motif variants in reactive arthritis synovial fluid and blood.

Making the TCR beta libraries involved quantitative 5'-RACE with molecular barcodes. TCRdb reanalysed the 5' RACE reads using MiXCR and keeps one entry per CDR3 protein. The table lists fewer than 550,000 distinct CDR3 sequences, approximately 5% of them singletons. Source material: blood, either unsorted or a sorted T cell fraction (not recorded which). The V call is TRBV20-1, the J call TRBJ2-3; 7 bases align to TRBD1. The sequence came from a male donor with ankylosing spondylitis. The CDR3 region is CSARGRQGADTQYF. The CDR3, as DNA: TGCAGTGCTAGGGGACGGCAGGGGGCAGATACGCAGTATTTT.